The 21 T cell receptor beta chains in this list originate from one sample, sequenced in a study of beta chain features in type 1 diabetes. All of the isolated RNA was reverse transcribed, so expressed TCRB transcripts were sequenced. Here immunoSEQ multiplex PCR was the method, and the copy in TCRdb shows in-frame clones only, minus some. The profile covers about 240,000 clones, with 25% to 30% appearing a single time and 4% taken by the ten largest. The sequencing sample was made of central memory CD4+ T cells from blood. The receptors were sampled from a man in his thirties or forties in good health.

In its sample, this clone was seen a few times. The V gene is TRBV2, the J gene TRBJ1-6; D is possibly TRBD1 (6 bases). Trimming shortened V by 8 bases and J by 5 bases, and 10 bases separated the two germline ends. The CDR3 extends over 13 amino acids. From germline, CDR1 is SNHLY and CDR2 FYNNEI. This CDR3 reads CASVGGDNSPLHF. The CDR3 nucleotides are TGTGCCAGCGTTGGGGGCGATAATTCACCCCTCCACTTT.

V is TRBV9 and J is TRBJ2-1; 9 nucleotides agree with TRBD1. Germline V gene lookup returns CDR1 SGDLS and CDR2 YYNGEE. Losses at the gene ends were 0 bases for V and 7 bases for J; bases not matched to a gene: 8. The CDR3 contains 16 residues. The CDR3 loop reads CASSVATGQGRNEQFF. CDR3 DNA: TGTGCCAGCAGCGTAGCTACCGGACAGGGGCGAAATGAGCAGTTCTTC.

This clone was observed once. This chain joins TRBV2 and TRBJ2-2; 7 positions agree with TRBD1. Germline V gene data show CDR1 as SNHLY and CDR2 as FYNNEI. CDR3 size: 15 residues. Trimming cost V 7 bases and J 0 bases; bases outside gene matches: 5. The CDR3 DNA follows: TGTGCCAGCAAGCTCCAGGGGGCGAACACCGGGGAGCTGTTTTTT. Protein sequence: CASKLQGANTGELFF.

This clone has only a few counts. The chain carries TRBV25-1 and TRBJ2-3; no clear D. CDR1 is MGHDK, CDR2 SYGVNS, per germline. The CDR3 loop spans 14 amino acids. V dropped 4 bases and J dropped 3 bases, with 11 bases sitting between them. CDR3 DNA sequence: TGTGCCAGCAGTGGTAGGCTAATTACAGATACGCAGTATTTT. Residues: CASSGRLITDTQYF.

This clone was found many times. The chain couples TRBV6-5 to TRBJ2-4; weak D call: TRBD2 (5 bases). The CDR3 has 15 amino acids. Germline CDR1 is MNHEY and CDR2 is SVGAGI. The V end was cut by 8 bases, the J end by 5 bases, with 19 bases between. The CDR3 nucleotides read TGTGCCAGCCGACCCGCGGCCAGCGGCGAAAACATTCAGTACTTC. Translation gives CASRPAASGENIQYF.

The V and J genes are TRBV7-6 and TRBJ2-1; D not certain. Per the germline V gene, CDR1 is SGHVS and CDR2 is FNYEAQ. V lost 2 bases, J lost 10 bases, and 12 bases lay in between. The CDR3 covers 13 residues. The CDR3 here is CASSLMWTAEQFF. In DNA, the CDR3 is TGTGCCAGCAGCTTAATGTGGACGGCCGAGCAGTTCTTC.

This chain links TRBV29-1 with TRBJ2-2; no clear D. This CDR3 contains 12 residues. CDR1 SQVTM and CDR2 ANQGSEA come from the germline V gene. V was pared by 3 bases and J by 2 bases, with 4 bases between. CDR3 residues: CSVDSNTGELFF. DNA for the CDR3: TGCAGCGTTGACAGTAACACCGGGGAGCTGTTTTTT.

This clone was counted only a few times. The J gene is TRBJ1-1, the V gene TRBV5-8; maybe TRBD1 (5 bases). There are 16 residues in the CDR3. V lost 5 bases and J 1 base, leaving 18 bases between the germline ends. Germline values: CDR1 SGHTS, CDR2 YDEGEE. The CDR3 sequence: CASRVARGTGNTEAFF. In DNA form, the CDR3 reads TGTGCCAGCAGAGTGGCGCGAGGCACAGGGAACACTGAAGCTTTCTTT.

This clone was observed at least ten times. V and J are TRBV29-1 and TRBJ2-7; no clear D. The V gene lost 4 bases and the J gene lost 0 bases, with 4 bases spanning the gap. From germline, CDR1 is SQVTM and CDR2 ANQGSEA. CDR3 length: 11 amino acids. The CDR3 protein is CSVAASYEQYF. DNA for the CDR3: TGCAGCGTTGCTGCCTCCTACGAGCAGTACTTC.

This clone was observed a few times. The chain joins TRBV7-2 to TRBJ2-5; D possibly corresponds to TRBD2 (7 bases). The CDR3 is 14 residues long. V was clipped by 3 bases and J by 4 bases, with 12 bases between them. Germline V gene lookup returns CDR1 SGHTA and CDR2 FQGNSA. The CDR3 region is CASSFGGGAETQYF. The CDR3 DNA reads as TGTGCCAGCAGCTTCGGAGGGGGGGCAGAGACCCAGTACTTC. Together with reference TRBV7-2 and TRBJ2-5, the CDR3 gives the full variable domain: GAGVSQSPSNKVTEKGKDVELRCDPISGHTALYWYRQSLGQGLEFLIYFQGNSAPDKSGLPSDRFSAERTGGSVSTLTIQRTQQEDSAVYLCASSFGGGAETQYFGPGTRLLVL.

This chain joins TRBV7-8 and TRBJ2-7, with D unresolved. CDR3 length: 11 amino acids. Germline CDR1 reads SGHVS; CDR2 reads FQNEAQ. Trimming pared 5 bases from V and 5 bases from J, leaving 7 bases between. CDR3 in amino acids: CASSPLNEQYF. DNA of the CDR3: TGTGCCAGCAGCCCCCTGAACGAGCAGTACTTC.

This clone appeared a few times. J is TRBJ1-5 and V is TRBV2; D remains ambiguous. Germline values: CDR1 SNHLY, CDR2 FYNNEI. The CDR3 length is 14 residues. V lost 2 bases to trimming and J lost 0 bases, with 5 bases between them. The CDR3 nucleotides are TGTGCCAGCAGTGAAAGGTATAGCAATCAGCCCCAGCATTTT. It encodes CASSERYSNQPQHF.

This chain connects TRBV7-6 to TRBJ2-7; 10 bases fit TRBD1. The CDR3 consists of 14 residues. V gave up 4 bases and J gave up 3 bases; unmatched junction bases: 3. The germline gives CDR1 SGHVS, CDR2 FNYEAQ. This CDR3 is CASSWDRGGYEQYF. The CDR3 DNA is TGTGCCAGCAGCTGGGACAGGGGTGGCTACGAGCAGTACTTC.

In this sample, this clone turned up a few times. The chain employs TRBV2 and TRBJ2-3; 13 bases line up with TRBD2. V lost 3 bases and J lost 3; bases outside the gene matches: 3. From germline, CDR1 is SNHLY and CDR2 FYNNEI. The CDR3 is 16 amino acids. Here the CDR3 reads CASSDMTSGRTDTQYF. In DNA form, the CDR3 reads TGTGCCAGCAGTGATATGACTAGCGGGAGGACAGATACGCAGTATTTT.

The sample holds many counts of this clone. The genes are TRBV13 and TRBJ2-1; D is possibly TRBD1 (5 bases). Germline-derived CDR1 and CDR2 are PRHDT and FYEKMQ (reference sequence). The V end lost 2 bases, the J end lost 4 bases, and 9 bases lay between the germline ends. CDR3 length: 14 residues. CDR3 residues: CASSLKTAYNEQFF. The CDR3 nucleotides read TGTGCCAGCAGCTTAAAGACAGCTTACAATGAGCAGTTCTTC.

The chain couples TRBV19 to TRBJ2-5; 7 bases line up with TRBD1. V lost 5 bases, J lost 5 bases, and 14 bases stayed unmatched. CDR3 length equals 16 residues. CDR1 is LNHDA and CDR2 is SQIVND in the germline V gene (reference sequence). CDR3 residues: CASSLPGQLGMETQYF. Here the CDR3 DNA reads TGTGCCAGTAGTCTTCCGGGACAGTTGGGAATGGAGACCCAGTACTTC.

The sample holds many counts of this clone. The V and J genes are TRBV7-9 and TRBJ2-7; possible D gene TRBD1, 5 bases. The V end was cut by 4 bases, the J end by 2 bases, with 12 bases between. The CDR3 length is 14 residues. The germline gives CDR1 SEHNR, CDR2 FQNEAQ (reference sequence). DNA of the CDR3: TGTGCCAGCAGCTATGCGACAGATCCCTACGAGCAGTACTTC. This sequence encodes CASSYATDPYEQYF.

This chain uses TRBV29-1 with TRBJ2-7; D ambiguous. Germline V gene lookup returns CDR1 SQVTM and CDR2 ANQGSEA. This CDR3 region has 13 residues. V was trimmed by 5 bases and J by 2 bases, leaving 13 bases between them. The CDR3 nucleotides are TGCAGCGTTTTTGACTCGGACCCCTACGAGCAGTACTTC. It translates to CSVFDSDPYEQYF.

This clone has a handful of counts. J is TRBJ2-7 and V is TRBV6-5; perhaps TRBD1 as D (6 bases). The germline V gene has CDR1 MNHEY and CDR2 SVGAGI. The V and J ends lost 6 bases and 3 bases respectively, with 12 bases between them. CDR3 length equals 13 residues. Here the CDR3 DNA reads TGTGCCAGCAGCATAGGACAGTTCTACGAGCAGTACTTC. Translation: CASSIGQFYEQYF.

This clone was recorded once. This chain connects TRBV7-9 to TRBJ2-7, with 7 bases lining up with TRBD1. This CDR3 contains 15 residues. The V gene end was trimmed by 5 bases and the J gene end by 2 bases; junction bases not matched to a gene: 9. Germline V gene lookup returns CDR1 SEHNR and CDR2 FQNEAQ (reference sequence). CDR3 in DNA: TGTGCCAGCAGCCCCAGTTGGGACAGCACCTACGAGCAGTACTTC. This sequence encodes CASSPSWDSTYEQYF.

The chain links TRBV29-1 to TRBJ2-1; TRBD1 might be the D (5 bases). The germline V and J ends were trimmed by 6 bases and 6 bases, with 12 bases remaining between them. The CDR3 is 12 residues long. Germline CDR1 SQVTM, CDR2 ANQGSEA. CDR3 amino acids: CSVDGAGNEQFF. Here the CDR3 DNA reads TGCAGCGTCGATGGGGCAGGCAATGAGCAGTTCTTC.